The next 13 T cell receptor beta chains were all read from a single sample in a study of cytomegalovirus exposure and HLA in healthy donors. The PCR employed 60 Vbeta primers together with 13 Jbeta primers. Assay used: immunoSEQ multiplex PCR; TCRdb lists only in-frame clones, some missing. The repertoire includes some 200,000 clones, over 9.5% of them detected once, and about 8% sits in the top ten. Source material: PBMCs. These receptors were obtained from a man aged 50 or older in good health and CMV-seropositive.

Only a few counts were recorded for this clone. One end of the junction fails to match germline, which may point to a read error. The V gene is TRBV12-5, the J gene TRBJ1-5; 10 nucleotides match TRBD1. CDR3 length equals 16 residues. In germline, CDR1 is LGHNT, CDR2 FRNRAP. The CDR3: CASSFPRDRGRQPQHF. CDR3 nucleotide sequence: TGTGCTAGTAGTTTTCCGAGGGACAGGGGCCGTCAGCCCCAGCATTTT.

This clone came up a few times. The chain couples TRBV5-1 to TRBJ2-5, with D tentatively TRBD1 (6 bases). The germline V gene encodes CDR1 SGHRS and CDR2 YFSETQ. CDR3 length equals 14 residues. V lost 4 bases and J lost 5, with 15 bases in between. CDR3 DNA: TGCGCCAGCAGCCGACAGGAAGGTCCCGAGACCCAGTACTTC. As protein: CASSRQEGPETQYF.

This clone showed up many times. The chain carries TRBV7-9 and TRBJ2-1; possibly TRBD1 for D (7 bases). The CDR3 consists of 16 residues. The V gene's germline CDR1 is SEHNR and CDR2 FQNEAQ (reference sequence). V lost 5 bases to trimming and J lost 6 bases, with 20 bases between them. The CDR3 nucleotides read TGTGCCAGCAGCGATTCGACAGGGAGGAAATCCAATGAGCAGTTCTTC. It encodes CASSDSTGRKSNEQFF.

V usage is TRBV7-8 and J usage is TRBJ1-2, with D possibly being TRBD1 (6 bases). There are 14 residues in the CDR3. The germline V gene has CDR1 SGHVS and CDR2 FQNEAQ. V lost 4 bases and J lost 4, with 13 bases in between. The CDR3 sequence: CASSSGATVYGYTF. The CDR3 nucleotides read TGTGCCAGCAGCTCAGGGGCGACCGTCTATGGCTACACCTTC.

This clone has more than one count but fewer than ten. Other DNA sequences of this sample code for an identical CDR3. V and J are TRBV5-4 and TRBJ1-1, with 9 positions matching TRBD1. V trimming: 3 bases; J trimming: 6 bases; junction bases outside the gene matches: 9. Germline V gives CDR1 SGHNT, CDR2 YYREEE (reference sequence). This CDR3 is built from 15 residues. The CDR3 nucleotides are TGTGCCAGCAGCTCACCGGGACAGGGAGCGGCTGAAGCTTTCTTT. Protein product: CASSSPGQGAAEAFF.

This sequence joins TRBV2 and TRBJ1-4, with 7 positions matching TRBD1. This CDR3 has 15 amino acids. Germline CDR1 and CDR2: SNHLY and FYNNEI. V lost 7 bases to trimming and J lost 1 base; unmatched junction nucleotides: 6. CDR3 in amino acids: CASNRDRITNEKLFF. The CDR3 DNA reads TGTGCCAGCAACCGGGACAGAATAACTAATGAAAAACTGTTTTTT. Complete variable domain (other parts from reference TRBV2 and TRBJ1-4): EPEVTQTPSHQVTQMGQEVILRCVPISNHLYFYWYRQILGQKVEFLVSFYNNEISEKSEIFDDQFSVERPDGSNFTLKIRSTKLEDSAMYFCASNRDRITNEKLFFGSGTQLSVL.

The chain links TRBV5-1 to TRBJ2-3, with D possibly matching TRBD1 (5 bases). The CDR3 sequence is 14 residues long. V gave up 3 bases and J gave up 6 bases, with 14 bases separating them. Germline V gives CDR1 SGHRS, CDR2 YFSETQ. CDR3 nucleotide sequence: TGCGCCAGCAGCTGGTCGAGACAGCCCGATACGCAGTATTTT. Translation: CASSWSRQPDTQYF.

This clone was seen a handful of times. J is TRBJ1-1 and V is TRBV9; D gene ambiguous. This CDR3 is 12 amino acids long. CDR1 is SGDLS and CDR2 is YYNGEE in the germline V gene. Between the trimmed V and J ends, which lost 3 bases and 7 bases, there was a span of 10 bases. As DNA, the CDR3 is TGTGCCAGCAGCGCTGAGGCAATTGAAGCTTTCTTT. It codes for CASSAEAIEAFF.

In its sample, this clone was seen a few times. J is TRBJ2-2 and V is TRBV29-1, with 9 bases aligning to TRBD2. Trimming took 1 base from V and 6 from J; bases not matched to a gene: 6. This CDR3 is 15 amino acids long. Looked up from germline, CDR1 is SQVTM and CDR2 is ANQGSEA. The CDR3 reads CSVEGAGGLAGELFF. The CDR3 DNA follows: TGCAGCGTTGAAGGGGCGGGGGGGCTCGCCGGGGAGCTGTTTTTT.

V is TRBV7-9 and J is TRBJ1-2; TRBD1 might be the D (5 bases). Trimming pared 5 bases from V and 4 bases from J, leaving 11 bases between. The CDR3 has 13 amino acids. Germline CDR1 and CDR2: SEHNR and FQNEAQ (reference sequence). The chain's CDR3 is CASSRDSSYGYTF. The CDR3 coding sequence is TGTGCCAGCAGCCGGGACTCCTCCTATGGCTACACCTTC.

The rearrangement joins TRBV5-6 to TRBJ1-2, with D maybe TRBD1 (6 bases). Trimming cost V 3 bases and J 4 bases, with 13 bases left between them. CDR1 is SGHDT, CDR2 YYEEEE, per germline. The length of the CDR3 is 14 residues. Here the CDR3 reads CASSSPGQSYGYTF. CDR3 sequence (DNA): TGTGCCAGCAGCTCACCGGGACAAAGCTATGGCTACACCTTC.

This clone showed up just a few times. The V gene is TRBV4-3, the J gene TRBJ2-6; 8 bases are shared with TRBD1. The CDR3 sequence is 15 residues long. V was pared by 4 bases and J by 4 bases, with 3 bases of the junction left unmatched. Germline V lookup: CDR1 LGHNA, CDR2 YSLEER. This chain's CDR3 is CASSLRGQGANVLTF. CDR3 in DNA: TGCGCCAGCAGCCTCAGGGGGCAAGGGGCCAACGTCCTGACTTTC.

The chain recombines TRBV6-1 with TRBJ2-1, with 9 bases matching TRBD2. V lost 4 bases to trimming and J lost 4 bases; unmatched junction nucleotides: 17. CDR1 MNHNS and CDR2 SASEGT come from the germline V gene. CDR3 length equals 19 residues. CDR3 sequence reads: CASSAPGLAGLHPYNEQFF. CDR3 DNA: TGTGCCAGCAGTGCCCCGGGGCTAGCGGGGCTTCACCCATACAATGAGCAGTTCTTC.